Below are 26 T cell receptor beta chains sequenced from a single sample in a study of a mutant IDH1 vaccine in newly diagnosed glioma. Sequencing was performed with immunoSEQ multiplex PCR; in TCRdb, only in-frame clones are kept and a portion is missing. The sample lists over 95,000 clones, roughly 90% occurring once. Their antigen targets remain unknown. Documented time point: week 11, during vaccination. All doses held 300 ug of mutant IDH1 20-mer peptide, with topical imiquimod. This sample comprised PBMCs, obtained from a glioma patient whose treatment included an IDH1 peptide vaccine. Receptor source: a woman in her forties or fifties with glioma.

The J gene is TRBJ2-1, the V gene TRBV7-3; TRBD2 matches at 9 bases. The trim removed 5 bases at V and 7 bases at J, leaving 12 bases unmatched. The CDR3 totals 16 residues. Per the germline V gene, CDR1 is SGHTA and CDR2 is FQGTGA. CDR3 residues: CASSPGSGGRGNEQFF. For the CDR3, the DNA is TGTGCCAGCAGCCCAGGGAGCGGCGGGAGGGGAAATGAGCAGTTCTTC.

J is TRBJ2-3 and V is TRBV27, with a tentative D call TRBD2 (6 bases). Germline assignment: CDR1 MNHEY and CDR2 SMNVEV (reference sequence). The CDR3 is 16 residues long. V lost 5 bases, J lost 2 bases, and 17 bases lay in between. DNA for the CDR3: TGTGCCAGCAGTGCTCCCGGGACTCCTTTCACAGATACGCAGTATTTT. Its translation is CASSAPGTPFTDTQYF.

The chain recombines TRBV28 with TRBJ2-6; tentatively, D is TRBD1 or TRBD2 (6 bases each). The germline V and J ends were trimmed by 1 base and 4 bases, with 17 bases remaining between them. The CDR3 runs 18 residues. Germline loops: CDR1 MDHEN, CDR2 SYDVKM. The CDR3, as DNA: TGTGCCAGCAGTTTATTCGGCAGGGGAGGTGAAGGGGCCAACGTCCTGACTTTC. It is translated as CASSLFGRGGEGANVLTF.

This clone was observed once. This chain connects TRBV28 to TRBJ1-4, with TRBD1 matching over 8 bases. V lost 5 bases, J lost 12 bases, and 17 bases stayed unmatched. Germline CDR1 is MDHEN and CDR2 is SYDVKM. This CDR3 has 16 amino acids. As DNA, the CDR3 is TGTGCCAGCAGTAGCGGGACAGGCTTCTTTCCTCGAGAACTGTTTTTT. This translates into CASSSGTGFFPRELFF.

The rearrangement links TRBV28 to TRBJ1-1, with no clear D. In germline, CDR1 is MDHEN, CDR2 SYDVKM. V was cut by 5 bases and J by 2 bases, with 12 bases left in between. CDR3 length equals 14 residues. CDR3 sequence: CASSLGPPNTEAFF. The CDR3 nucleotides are TGTGCCAGCAGTCTCGGACCTCCAAACACTGAAGCTTTCTTT.

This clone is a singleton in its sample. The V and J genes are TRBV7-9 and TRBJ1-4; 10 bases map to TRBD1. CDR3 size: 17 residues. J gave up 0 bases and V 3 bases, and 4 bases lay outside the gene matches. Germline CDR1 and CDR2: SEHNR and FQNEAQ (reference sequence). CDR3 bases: TGTGCCAGCAGCTTCAGCGGGACAGGGGCAACTAATGAAAAACTGTTTTTT. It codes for CASSFSGTGATNEKLFF.

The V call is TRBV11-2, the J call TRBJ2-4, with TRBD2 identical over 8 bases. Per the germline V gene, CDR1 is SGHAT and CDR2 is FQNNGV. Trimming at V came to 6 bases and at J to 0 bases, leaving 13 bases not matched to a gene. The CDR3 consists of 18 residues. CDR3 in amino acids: CASRQWGGRSLAKNIQYF. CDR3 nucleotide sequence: TGTGCCAGCAGACAGTGGGGCGGGAGGTCCCTAGCCAAAAACATTCAGTACTTC. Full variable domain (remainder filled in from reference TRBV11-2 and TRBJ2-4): EAGVAQSPRYKIIEKRQSVAFWCNPISGHATLYWYQQILGQGPKLLIQFQNNGVVDDSQLPKDRFSAERLKGVDSTLKIQPAKLEDSAVYLCASRQWGGRSLAKNIQYFGAGTRLSVL.

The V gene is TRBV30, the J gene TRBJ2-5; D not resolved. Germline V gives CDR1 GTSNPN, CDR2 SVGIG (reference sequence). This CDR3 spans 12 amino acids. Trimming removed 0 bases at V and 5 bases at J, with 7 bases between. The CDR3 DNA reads TGTGCCTGGAGTGTAATGAGGGAGACCCAGTACTTC. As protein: CAWSVMRETQYF.

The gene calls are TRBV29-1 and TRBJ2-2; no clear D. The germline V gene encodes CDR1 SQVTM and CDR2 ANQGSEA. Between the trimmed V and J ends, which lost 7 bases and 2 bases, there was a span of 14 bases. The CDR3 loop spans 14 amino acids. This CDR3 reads CSARPRLNTGELFF. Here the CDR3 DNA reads TGCAGCGCCCGGCCCAGGCTCAACACCGGGGAGCTGTTTTTT.

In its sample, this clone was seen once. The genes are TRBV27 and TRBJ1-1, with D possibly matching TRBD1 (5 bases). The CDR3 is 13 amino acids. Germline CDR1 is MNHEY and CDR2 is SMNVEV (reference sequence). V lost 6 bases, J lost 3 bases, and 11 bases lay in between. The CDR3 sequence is CASRDGGDTEAFF. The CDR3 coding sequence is TGTGCCAGCAGGGACGGAGGGGACACTGAAGCTTTCTTT.

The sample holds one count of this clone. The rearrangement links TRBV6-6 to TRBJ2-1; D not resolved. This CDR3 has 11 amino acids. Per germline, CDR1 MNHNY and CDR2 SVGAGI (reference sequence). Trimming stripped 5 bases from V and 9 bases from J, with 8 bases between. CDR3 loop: CASSRLGEQFF. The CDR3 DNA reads TGTGCCAGCAGTCGCTTGGGTGAGCAGTTCTTC.

Here the CDR3 DNA reads TGTGCCATCAGTGAGCGGTCAGGGGCAGGGGAGACCCAGTACTTC. Translating gives CAISERSGAGETQYF. The chain couples TRBV10-3 to TRBJ2-5, with a weak D call TRBD1 (6 bases). Germline assignment: CDR1 ENHRY and CDR2 SYGVKD. There are 15 residues in the CDR3. Trimming left V 2 bases short and J 5 bases short, with 15 bases between.

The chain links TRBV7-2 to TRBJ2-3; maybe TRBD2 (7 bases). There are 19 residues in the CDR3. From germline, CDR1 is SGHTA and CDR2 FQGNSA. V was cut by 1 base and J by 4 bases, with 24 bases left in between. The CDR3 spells CASSLDSSGSRGRADTQYF. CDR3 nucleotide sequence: TGTGCCAGCAGCTTAGATTCGTCCGGGAGTAGGGGGAGGGCAGATACGCAGTATTTT.

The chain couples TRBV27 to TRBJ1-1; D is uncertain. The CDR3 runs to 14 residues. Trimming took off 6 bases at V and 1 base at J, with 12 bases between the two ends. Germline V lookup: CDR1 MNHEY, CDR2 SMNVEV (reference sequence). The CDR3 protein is CASSPLGANTEAFF. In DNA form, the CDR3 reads TGTGCCAGCAGCCCCTTAGGCGCGAACACTGAAGCTTTCTTT.

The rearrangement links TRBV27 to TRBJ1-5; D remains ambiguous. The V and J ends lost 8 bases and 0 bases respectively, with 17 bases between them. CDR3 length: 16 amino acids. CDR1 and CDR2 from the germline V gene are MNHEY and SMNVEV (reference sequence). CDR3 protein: CASCMEQSPSNQPQHF. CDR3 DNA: TGTGCCAGCTGTATGGAACAGTCCCCTAGCAATCAGCCCCAGCATTTT.

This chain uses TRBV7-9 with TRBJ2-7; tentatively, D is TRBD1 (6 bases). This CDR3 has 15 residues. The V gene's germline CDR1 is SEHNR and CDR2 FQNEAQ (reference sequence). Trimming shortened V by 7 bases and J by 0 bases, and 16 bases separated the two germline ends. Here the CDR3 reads CASIGSEDSSYEQYF. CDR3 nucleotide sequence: TGTGCCAGCATTGGATCGGAGGACAGCTCCTACGAGCAGTACTTC.

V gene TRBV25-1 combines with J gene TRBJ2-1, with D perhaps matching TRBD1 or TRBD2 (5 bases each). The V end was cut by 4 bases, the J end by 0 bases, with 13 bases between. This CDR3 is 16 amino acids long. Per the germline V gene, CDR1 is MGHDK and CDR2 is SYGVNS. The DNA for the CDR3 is TGTGCCAGCAGTGGGGGACGTTCGAGCTCCTACAATGAGCAGTTCTTC. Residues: CASSGGRSSSYNEQFF.

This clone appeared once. The CDR3 loop is CATRGPGGAFF. The CDR3 bases are TGTGCCACTCGGGGCCCGGGAGGAGCTTTCTTT. The chain couples TRBV6-5 to TRBJ1-1, with a possible D match to TRBD1 (5 bases). The germline V gene encodes CDR1 MNHEY and CDR2 SVGAGI. Trimming shortened V by 10 bases and J by 10 bases, and 16 bases separated the two germline ends. The CDR3 runs 11 residues.

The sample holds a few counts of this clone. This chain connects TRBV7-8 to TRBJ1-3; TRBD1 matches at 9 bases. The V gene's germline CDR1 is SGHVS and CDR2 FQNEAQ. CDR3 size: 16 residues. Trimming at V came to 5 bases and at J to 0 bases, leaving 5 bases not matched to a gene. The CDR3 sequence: CASSLGQGLSGNTIYF. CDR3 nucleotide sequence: TGTGCCAGCAGCCTGGGACAGGGCCTCTCTGGAAACACCATATATTTT.

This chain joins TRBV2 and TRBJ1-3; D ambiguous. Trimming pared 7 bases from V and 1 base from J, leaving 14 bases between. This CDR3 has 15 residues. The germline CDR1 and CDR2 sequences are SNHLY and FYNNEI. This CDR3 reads CASNLQASSGNTIYF. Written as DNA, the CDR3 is TGTGCCAGCAACCTCCAGGCGTCTTCTGGAAACACCATATATTTT. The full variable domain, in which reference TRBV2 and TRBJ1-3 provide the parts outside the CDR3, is EPEVTQTPSHQVTQMGQEVILRCVPISNHLYFYWYRQILGQKVEFLVSFYNNEISEKSEIFDDQFSVERPDGSNFTLKIRSTKLEDSAMYFCASNLQASSGNTIYFGEGSWLTVV.

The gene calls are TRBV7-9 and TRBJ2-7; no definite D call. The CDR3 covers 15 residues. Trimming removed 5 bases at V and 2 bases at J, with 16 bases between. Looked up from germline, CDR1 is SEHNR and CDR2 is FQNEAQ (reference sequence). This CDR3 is CASSPPEALAYEQYF. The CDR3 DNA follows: TGTGCCAGCAGCCCTCCCGAAGCCCTTGCCTACGAGCAGTACTTC.

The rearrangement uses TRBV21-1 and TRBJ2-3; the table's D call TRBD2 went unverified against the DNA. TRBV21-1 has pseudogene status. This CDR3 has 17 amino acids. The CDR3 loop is CASSHSGLAVATDTQYF. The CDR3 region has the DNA TGTGCCAGCAGCCACTCGGGACTAGCGGTTGCCACAGATACGCAGTATTTT.

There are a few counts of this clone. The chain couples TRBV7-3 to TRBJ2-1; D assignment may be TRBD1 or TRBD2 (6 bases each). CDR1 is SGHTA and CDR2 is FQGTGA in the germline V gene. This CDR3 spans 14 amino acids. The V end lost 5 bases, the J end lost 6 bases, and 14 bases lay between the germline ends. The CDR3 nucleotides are TGTGCCAGCAGCCAAGGGGGACTGCTCAATGAGCAGTTCTTC. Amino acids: CASSQGGLLNEQFF.

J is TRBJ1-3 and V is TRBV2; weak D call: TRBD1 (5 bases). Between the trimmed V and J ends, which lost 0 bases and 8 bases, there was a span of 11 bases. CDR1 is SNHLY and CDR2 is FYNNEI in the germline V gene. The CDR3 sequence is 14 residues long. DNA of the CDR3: TGTGCCAGCAGTGAAGCCCCGCTACAGGACACCATATATTTT. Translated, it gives CASSEAPLQDTIYF.

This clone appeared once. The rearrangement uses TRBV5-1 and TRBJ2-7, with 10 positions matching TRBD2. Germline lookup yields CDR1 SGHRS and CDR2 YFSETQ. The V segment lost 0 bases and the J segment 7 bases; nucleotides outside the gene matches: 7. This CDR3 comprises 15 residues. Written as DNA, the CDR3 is TGCGCCAGCAGCTTGGAACTAGCGGGGACGGGGGAGCAGTACTTC. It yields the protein CASSLELAGTGEQYF.

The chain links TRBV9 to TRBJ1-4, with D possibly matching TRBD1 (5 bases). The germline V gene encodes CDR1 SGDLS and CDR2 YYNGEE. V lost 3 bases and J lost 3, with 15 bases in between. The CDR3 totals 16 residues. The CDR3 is CASSASGGSANEKLFF. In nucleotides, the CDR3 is TGTGCCAGCAGCGCATCTGGGGGATCAGCTAATGAAAAACTGTTTTTT.